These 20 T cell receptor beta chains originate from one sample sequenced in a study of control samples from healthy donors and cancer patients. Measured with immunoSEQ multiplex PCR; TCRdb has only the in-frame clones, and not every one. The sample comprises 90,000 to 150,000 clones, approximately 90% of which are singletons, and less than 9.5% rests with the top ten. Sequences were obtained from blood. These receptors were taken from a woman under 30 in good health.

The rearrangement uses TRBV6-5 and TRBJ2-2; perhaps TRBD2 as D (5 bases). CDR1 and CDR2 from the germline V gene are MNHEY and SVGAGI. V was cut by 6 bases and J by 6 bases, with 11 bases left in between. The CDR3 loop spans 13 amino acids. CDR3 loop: CASSTGKAGELFF. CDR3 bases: TGTGCCAGCAGCACCGGGAAGGCCGGGGAGCTGTTTTTT.

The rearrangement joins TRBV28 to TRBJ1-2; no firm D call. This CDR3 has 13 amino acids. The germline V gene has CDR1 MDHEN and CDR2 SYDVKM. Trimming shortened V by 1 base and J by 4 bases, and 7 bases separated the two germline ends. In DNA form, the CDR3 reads TGTGCCAGCAGTTTATTTGGGGTCTATGGCTACACCTTC. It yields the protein CASSLFGVYGYTF.

CDR3 loop: CASSHLGPQGGLYGYTF. CDR3 sequence (DNA): TGTGCCAGCAGCCATTTGGGACCCCAGGGAGGCCTCTATGGCTACACCTTC. V gene TRBV3-1 (or the pseudogene TRBV3-2) combines with J gene TRBJ1-2, with D maybe TRBD1 (5 bases). The CDR3 loop spans 17 amino acids. Germline assignment: CDR1 LGHDT and CDR2 YNNKEL (reference sequence). Trimming left V 3 bases short and J 4 bases short, with 21 bases between.

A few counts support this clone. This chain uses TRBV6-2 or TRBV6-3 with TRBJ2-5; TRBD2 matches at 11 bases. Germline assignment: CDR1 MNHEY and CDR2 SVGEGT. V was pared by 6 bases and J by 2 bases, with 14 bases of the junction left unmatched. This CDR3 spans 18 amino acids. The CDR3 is CASSSTSKLAGAQETQYF. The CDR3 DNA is TGTGCCAGCAGCTCCACTTCCAAACTAGCGGGGGCACAAGAGACCCAGTACTTC.

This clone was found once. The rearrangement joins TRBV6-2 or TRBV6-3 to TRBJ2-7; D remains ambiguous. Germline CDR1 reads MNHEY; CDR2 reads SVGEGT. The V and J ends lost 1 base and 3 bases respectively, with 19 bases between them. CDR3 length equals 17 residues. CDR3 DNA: TGTGCCAGCAGTTACTACGGCCAAATCCTGCTTAACTACGAGCAGTACTTC. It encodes CASSYYGQILLNYEQYF.

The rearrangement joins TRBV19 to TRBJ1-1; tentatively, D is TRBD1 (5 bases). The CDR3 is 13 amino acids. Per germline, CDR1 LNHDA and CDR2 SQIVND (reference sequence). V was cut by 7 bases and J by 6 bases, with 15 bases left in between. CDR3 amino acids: CASTLGVIAEAFF. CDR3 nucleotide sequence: TGTGCCAGTACCCTGGGGGTGATAGCTGAAGCTTTCTTT.

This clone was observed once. The CDR3, as DNA: TGTGCCAGCAGCTTAGAGTGGACGAGCGACAATGAGCAGTTCTTC. Translated, it gives CASSLEWTSDNEQFF. The V and J genes are TRBV11-2 and TRBJ2-1; the D is unclear. Trimming removed 0 bases at V and 5 bases at J, with 11 bases between. Germline assignment: CDR1 SGHAT and CDR2 FQNNGV. There are 15 residues in the CDR3.

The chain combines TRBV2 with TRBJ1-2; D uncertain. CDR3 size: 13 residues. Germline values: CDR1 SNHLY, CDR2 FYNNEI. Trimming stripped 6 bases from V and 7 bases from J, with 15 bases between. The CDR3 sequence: CASSPQTYGGYTF. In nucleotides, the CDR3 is TGTGCCAGCAGCCCTCAGACGTATGGTGGCTACACCTTC.

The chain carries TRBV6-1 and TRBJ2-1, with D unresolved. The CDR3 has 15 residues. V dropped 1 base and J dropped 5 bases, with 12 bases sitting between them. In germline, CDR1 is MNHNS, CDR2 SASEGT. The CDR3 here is CASSEVALWNNEQFF. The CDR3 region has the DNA TGTGCCAGCAGTGAAGTTGCGCTTTGGAACAATGAGCAGTTCTTC.

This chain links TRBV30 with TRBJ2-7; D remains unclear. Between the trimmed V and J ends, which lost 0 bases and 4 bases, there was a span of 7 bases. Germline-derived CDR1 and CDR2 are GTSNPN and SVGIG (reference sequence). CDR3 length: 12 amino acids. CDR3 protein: CAWSVNRYEQYF. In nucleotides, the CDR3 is TGTGCCTGGAGTGTAAATCGGTACGAGCAGTACTTC.

CDR3 in amino acids: CASSLSGQVYQNNQPQHF. The CDR3 bases are TGTGCCAGCAGTTTATCGGGTCAAGTCTACCAAAATAATCAGCCCCAGCATTTT. The chain carries TRBV28 and TRBJ1-5; D is undetermined. CDR1 and CDR2 from the germline V gene are MDHEN and SYDVKM. The CDR3 sequence is 18 residues long. V lost 1 base and J 4 bases, leaving 20 bases between the germline ends. Full variable domain (rest looked up from reference TRBV28 and TRBJ1-5): DVKVTQSSRYLVKRTGEKVFLECVQDMDHENMFWYRQDPGLGLRLIYFSYDVKMKEKGDIPEGYSVSREKKERFSLILESASTNQTSMYLCASSLSGQVYQNNQPQHFGDGTRLSIL.

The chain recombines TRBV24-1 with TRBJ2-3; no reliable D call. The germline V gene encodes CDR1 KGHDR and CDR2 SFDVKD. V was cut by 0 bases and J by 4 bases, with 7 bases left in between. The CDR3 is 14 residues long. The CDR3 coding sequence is TGTGCCACCAGTGATTTGAGACGGGCAGATACGCAGTATTTT. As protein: CATSDLRRADTQYF.

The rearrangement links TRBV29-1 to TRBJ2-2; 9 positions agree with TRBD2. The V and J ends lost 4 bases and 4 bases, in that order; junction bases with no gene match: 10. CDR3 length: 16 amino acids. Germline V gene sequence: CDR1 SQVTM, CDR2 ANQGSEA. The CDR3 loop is CSVAHGGGAVTGELFF. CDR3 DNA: TGCAGCGTTGCCCACGGCGGGGGGGCGGTCACCGGGGAGCTGTTTTTT.

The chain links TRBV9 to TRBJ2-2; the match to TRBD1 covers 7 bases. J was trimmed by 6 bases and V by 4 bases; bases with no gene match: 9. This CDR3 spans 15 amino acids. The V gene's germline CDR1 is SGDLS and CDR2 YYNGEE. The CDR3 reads CASSQISGGAGELFF. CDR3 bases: TGTGCCAGCAGCCAAATCTCAGGGGGAGCCGGGGAGCTGTTTTTT.

The CDR3 DNA reads TGTGCCAGCACGCCGGGAAACACCATATATTTT. It yields the protein CASTPGNTIYF. The chain is built from TRBV6-5 and TRBJ1-3; D is unclear. CDR3 size: 11 residues. The germline gives CDR1 MNHEY, CDR2 SVGAGI. The V gene lost 7 bases and the J gene lost 4 bases, with 5 bases spanning the gap.

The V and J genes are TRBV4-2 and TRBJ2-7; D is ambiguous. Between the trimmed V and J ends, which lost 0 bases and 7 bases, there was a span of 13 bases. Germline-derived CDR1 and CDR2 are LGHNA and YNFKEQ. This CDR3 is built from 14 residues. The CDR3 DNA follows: TGTGCCAGCAGCCAAGAGGGCCAGATAGGAGAGCAGTACTTC. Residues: CASSQEGQIGEQYF.

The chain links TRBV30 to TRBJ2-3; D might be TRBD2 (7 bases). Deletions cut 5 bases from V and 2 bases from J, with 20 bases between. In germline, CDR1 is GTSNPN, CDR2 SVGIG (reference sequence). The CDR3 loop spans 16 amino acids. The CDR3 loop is CAWGPGEGGATDTQYF. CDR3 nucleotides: TGTGCCTGGGGTCCCGGGGAGGGGGGGGCCACAGATACGCAGTATTTT.

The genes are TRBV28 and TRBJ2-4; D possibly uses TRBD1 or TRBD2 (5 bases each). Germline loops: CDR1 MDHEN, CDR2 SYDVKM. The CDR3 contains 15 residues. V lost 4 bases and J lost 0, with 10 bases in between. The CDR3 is CASSSWDEAKNIQYF. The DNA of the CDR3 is TGTGCCAGCAGTTCCTGGGACGAAGCCAAAAACATTCAGTACTTC.

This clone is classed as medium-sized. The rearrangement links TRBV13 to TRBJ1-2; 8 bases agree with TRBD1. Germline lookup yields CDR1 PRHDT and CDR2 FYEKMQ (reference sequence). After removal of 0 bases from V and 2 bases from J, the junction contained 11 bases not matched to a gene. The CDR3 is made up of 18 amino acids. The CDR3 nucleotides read TGTGCCAGCAGCTTAGGAGACCCGACGGGACAGGCAAACTATGGCTACACCTTC. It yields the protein CASSLGDPTGQANYGYTF.

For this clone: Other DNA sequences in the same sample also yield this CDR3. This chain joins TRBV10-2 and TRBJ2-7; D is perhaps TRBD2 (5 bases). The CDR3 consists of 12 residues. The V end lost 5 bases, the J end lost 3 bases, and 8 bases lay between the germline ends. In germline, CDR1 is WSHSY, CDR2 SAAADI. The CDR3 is CASSLTSYEQYF. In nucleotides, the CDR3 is TGCGCCAGCAGTTTAACTAGCTACGAGCAGTACTTC.